These T cell receptor beta chains were read from a single sample in a study of cytomegalovirus exposure and HLA in healthy donors. Sequencing used immunoSEQ multiplex PCR; TCRdb keeps in-frame clones, though not all of them. Found here are 90,000 to 150,000 clones, 50% to 65% of them singletons; the top ten hold over 8%. The sequenced sample consisted of PBMCs. Receptor source: a man aged 35-49 years in good health and CMV-seropositive. Both conserved end residues are part of each CDR3. Fields, in order: V gene, J gene, D gene, CDR3 protein. The D gene is left open where the match is weak.

v_gene: TRBV9
j_gene: TRBJ2-3
d_gene: TRBD2
CDR3aa: CASSVELAGGRDTQYF

v_gene: TRBV11-2
j_gene: TRBJ1-1
d_gene: TRBD1
CDR3aa: CASSLAGTGVTEAFF

v_gene: TRBV5-4
j_gene: TRBJ1-2
d_gene: NA
CDR3aa: CASSLGSDYGYTF

v_gene: TRBV5-1
j_gene: TRBJ2-3
d_gene: TRBD2
CDR3aa: CASSVGTSGRTDTQYF

v_gene: TRBV18
j_gene: TRBJ2-1
d_gene: TRBD2
CDR3aa: CASSPRSLAGSSYNEQFF

v_gene: TRBV19
j_gene: TRBJ1-2
d_gene: TRBD1
CDR3aa: CASSTGQGNRVNYGYTF

v_gene: TRBV10-3
j_gene: TRBJ1-5
d_gene: NA
CDR3aa: CAISDRGAQPQHF

v_gene: TRBV7-8
j_gene: TRBJ2-7
d_gene: TRBD2
CDR3aa: CASSQTSVAYEQYF

v_gene: TRBV29-1
j_gene: TRBJ2-1
d_gene: NA
CDR3aa: CSVERGLEQFF

v_gene: TRBV7-2
j_gene: TRBJ2-7
d_gene: NA
CDR3aa: CASSLGPRRVYEQYF

v_gene: TRBV27
j_gene: TRBJ2-7
d_gene: NA
CDR3aa: CASRRTYRAAKTPYEQYF

v_gene: TRBV12-5
j_gene: TRBJ2-3
d_gene: NA
CDR3aa: CASGTINTDTQYF

v_gene: TRBV6-5
j_gene: TRBJ2-2
d_gene: TRBD2
CDR3aa: CASSYRSGGDTGELFF

v_gene: TRBV29-1
j_gene: TRBJ2-3
d_gene: TRBD2
CDR3aa: CSVETGGADTQYF

v_gene: TRBV29-1
j_gene: TRBJ1-2
d_gene: TRBD1
CDR3aa: CSVGDSGQRKGAYGYTF

v_gene: TRBV5-1
j_gene: TRBJ2-2
d_gene: NA
CDR3aa: CASSRDSADGELFF

v_gene: TRBV30
j_gene: TRBJ2-7
d_gene: NA
CDR3aa: CAWEPSYRVYEQYF

v_gene: TRBV5-1
j_gene: TRBJ1-2
d_gene: TRBD1
CDR3aa: CASRLGQGNGYTF

v_gene: TRBV6-5
j_gene: TRBJ1-5
d_gene: NA
CDR3aa: CASSYASGYQPQHF

v_gene: TRBV7-2
j_gene: TRBJ2-7
d_gene: TRBD1
CDR3aa: CASSLVSGQGSGNPREQYF

v_gene: TRBV28
j_gene: TRBJ2-7
d_gene: TRBD2
CDR3aa: CASRSALARQQYF

v_gene: TRBV19
j_gene: TRBJ1-5
d_gene: NA
CDR3aa: CASSMEQGRGAGQPQHF

v_gene: TRBV28
j_gene: TRBJ2-7
d_gene: NA
CDR3aa: CASSPPTVSYEQYF

v_gene: TRBV29-1
j_gene: TRBJ2-3
d_gene: NA
CDR3aa: CSVVARVITDTQYF

v_gene: TRBV18
j_gene: TRBJ1-1
d_gene: NA
CDR3aa: CASSTTTVGAFF

v_gene: TRBV7-9
j_gene: TRBJ2-5
d_gene: NA
CDR3aa: CASSFIVGDMKETQYF

v_gene: TRBV5-1
j_gene: TRBJ1-1
d_gene: NA
CDR3aa: CASSLAGGGTEAFF

v_gene: TRBV28
j_gene: TRBJ2-7
d_gene: TRBD2
CDR3aa: CASSFPSSGRVTYEQYF

v_gene: TRBV5-1
j_gene: TRBJ2-7
d_gene: NA
CDR3aa: CASSLGSSGNEQYF

v_gene: TRBV14
j_gene: TRBJ2-1
d_gene: TRBD2
CDR3aa: CASSLPTQLAGAYNEQFF

v_gene: TRBV6-5
j_gene: TRBJ2-7
d_gene: TRBD1
CDR3aa: CASSRDRGHREQYF

v_gene: TRBV6-5
j_gene: TRBJ2-2
d_gene: NA
CDR3aa: CASSSGIAGELFF

v_gene: TRBV9
j_gene: TRBJ1-1
d_gene: NA
CDR3aa: CASSAQAGITGGITEAFF

v_gene: TRBV6-1
j_gene: TRBJ2-2
d_gene: NA
CDR3aa: CASTPGGIGELFF

v_gene: TRBV29-1
j_gene: TRBJ1-1
d_gene: TRBD1
CDR3aa: CSVTRDRGTEAFF

v_gene: TRBV7-3
j_gene: TRBJ2-3
d_gene: NA
CDR3aa: CASSLGGAADTQYF

v_gene: TRBV7-4
j_gene: NA
d_gene: NA
CDR3aa: CASSSPGPTYEQYF

v_gene: TRBV2
j_gene: TRBJ1-1
d_gene: NA
CDR3aa: CASSVIEAGSEAFF

v_gene: TRBV2
j_gene: TRBJ2-5
d_gene: NA
CDR3aa: CASRKPGAQETQYF

v_gene: TRBV11-2
j_gene: TRBJ2-7
d_gene: TRBD2
CDR3aa: CASSFGGAEQYF

v_gene: TRBV11-2
j_gene: TRBJ2-5
d_gene: TRBD1
CDR3aa: CASSLDQTGAPSRETQYF

v_gene: TRBV2
j_gene: TRBJ1-5
d_gene: NA
CDR3aa: CASIRGLGNQPQHF

v_gene: TRBV19
j_gene: TRBJ2-2
d_gene: NA
CDR3aa: CASSIGSRGTGELFF

v_gene: TRBV19
j_gene: TRBJ1-1
d_gene: NA
CDR3aa: CASNSRPGGYEDTEAFF

v_gene: TRBV10-3
j_gene: TRBJ2-7
d_gene: TRBD2
CDR3aa: CASSPSGAPEQYF

v_gene: TRBV6-5
j_gene: TRBJ2-5
d_gene: NA
CDR3aa: CASSPGLQETQYF

v_gene: TRBV6-1
j_gene: TRBJ1-5
d_gene: TRBD1
CDR3aa: CASRDLQGTNQPQHF

v_gene: TRBV2
j_gene: TRBJ1-2
d_gene: TRBD1
CDR3aa: CASSADREYGYTF

v_gene: TRBV30
j_gene: TRBJ2-7
d_gene: TRBD1
CDR3aa: CAWRPDRGEQYF

v_gene: TRBV4-1
j_gene: TRBJ2-2
d_gene: NA
CDR3aa: CASSQDGGTGELFF

v_gene: TRBV28
j_gene: TRBJ1-2
d_gene: TRBD1
CDR3aa: CASSLMTGASGYTF

v_gene: TRBV18
j_gene: TRBJ1-5
d_gene: NA
CDR3aa: CASSFDRNQPQHF

v_gene: TRBV25-1
j_gene: TRBJ2-1
d_gene: NA
CDR3aa: CASSRESTRSVLNNEQFF